Sequencing of this T cell receptor (beta chain) was carried out in a study of T cell responses to AZD1222 COVID-19 vaccine (TCRdb year 2021). A note on the overall study: TCR sequencing covered over 230 trial participants: some 210 given two doses of AZD1222 and around 26 given two doses of MenACWY control vaccine. Enrollment into the trials was organized by age into subgroups of 18-55, 56-69 and 70-plus years, and those subgroups contained about 160, 30 and 59 TCR-sequenced participants, respectively.

As encoded in the germline V gene (reference sequence), CDR1 is LNHDA while CDR2 is SQIVND. From the cysteine up to the phenylalanine, the CDR3 has a length of 15 residues. The only DNA kept is the CDR3, 45 bases in frame from the first base. Between the V and J ends, shortened by 3 bases and 3 bases respectively, the junction contains 12 bases. The CDR3 regions of human TCRbeta chains were analyzed by immunosequencing. In the paper's pipeline: TCRs in the repertoires were matched against a reference library of SARS-CoV-2-specific TCRs that had been generated with the MIRA antigen-specificity platform. Breadth meant the fraction of unique TCRs that were SARS-CoV-2-associated, whereas depth meant the fraction of total T cells that were SARS-CoV-2-associated. Using the MIRA data, every spike-specific TCR was mapped to the spike region that the TCR reacted to and assigned to either a CD4 or a CD8 class. Log10-transformed breadth and depth values were compared by one-way ANOVA with Sidak's multiple comparisons tests. TCRdb's version of the immuneACCESS table is confined to in-frame rearrangements and falls short of the full clone set. An unresolved V gene accounts for under half of the shortfall where checked; the remainder is of unknown origin. That table is the source of V, J and clone size, and D and trimming were worked out from the DNA. The sample includes 150,000 to 180,000 clones, with 90% observed a single time. Of the sample, approximately 1.5% falls within the top ten clones.

Results and caveats for the whole study, not just this receptor: The 56-69-year group was small, and its depth increase did not reach significance, likely because of low power. Vaccine-associated CD4 TCRs spanned the whole spike protein, with dominant responses in regions 160-218 and 743-854. After two AZD1222 doses, spike-specific TCR breadth and depth were significantly higher than at day 0 and than in MenACWY recipients. Most participants were white British and females outnumbered males, and the authors suggested that clonal diversity may have been underestimated. Only five or six AZD1222 recipients were SARS-CoV-2 seropositive at baseline, limiting conclusions about previously exposed vaccinees. Epitopes outside the regions mutated in the B.1.351 and B.1.1.7 variants were reportedly recognized by nearly half of the unique spike-specific TCRs. Because no samples from the day 14 peak response were available, repertoires could be characterized only after the peak T cell response.

This clone came up once. Its recognized antigen is unknown. No much larger clone is present one base from it, and per-base qualities are unavailable. This specimen's time point label, per the study, means: about 28 days (+/-7) after the second vaccine dose. Because spike-specific TCR depth and breadth did not differ between the two schedules, AZD1222 recipients who got a second dose at roughly 4 weeks were pooled with those who got a second dose at roughly 12 weeks. Vaccinee samples were obtained from the UK trials COV001 and COV002, which included a single-blind randomized controlled phase 2/3 trial of AZD1222 (ChAdOx1 nCoV-19) in healthy adults. Trial participant PBMC samples were collected at day 0 and day 28 after the second dose for TCRbeta chain sequencing.

The receptor's source is an adult who received the AZD1222 COVID-19 vaccine. The sequenced sample was peripheral blood, obtained 28 days after the second AZD1222 dose. The rearrangement joined TRBV19 to TRBJ1-5; no D gene can be assigned with confidence. In nucleotides, the sequence is TGTGCCAGTAGTATTAGTGGAGGAAACAATCAGCCCCAGCATTTT. This codes for CASSISGGNNQPQHF.